These T cell receptor beta chains were read from a single sample in a study of T-cell reconstitution after alpha-beta-depleted transplantation in children. TCRdb fed the PCR reads into MiXCR, producing one record per CDR3 protein. Of some 87,000 distinct CDR3 sequences detected, around 15% appear once; the ten largest clones hold about 19%. The sequenced sample was PBMCs, mostly from graft donor cells, obtained 180 days after TCRalphabeta/CD19-depleted stem cell transplant. These receptors came from a male patient between 2 and 10 years old who had a stem cell transplant for acute lymphoblastic leukemia, so the T cells may come from the graft donor. Both conserved end residues are part of each CDR3. D genes are given only for firm matches. Size tells how often a clone was seen (once, few, many) or the class of an expanded clone, and some rows leave it out.

D gene: -
clone size: few
V gene: TRBV5-1
J gene: TRBJ1-1
CDR3 protein: CASSLPETEAFF
CDR3 DNA: TGCGCCAGCAGCTTGCCCGAAACTGAAGCTTTCTTT

D gene: -
clone size: many
V gene: TRBV5-6
J gene: TRBJ2-7
CDR3 protein: CASSLADDSYEQYF
CDR3 DNA: TGTGCCAGCAGCCTTGCTGACGACTCCTACGAGCAGTACTTC

D gene: TRBD1
clone size: once
V gene: TRBV5-1
J gene: TRBJ2-7
CDR3 protein: CASSPRGQGPYEQYF
CDR3 DNA: TGCGCCAGCAGCCCTCGTGGACAGGGGCCCTACGAGCAGTACTTC

D gene: TRBD2
clone size: -
V gene: TRBV20-1
J gene: TRBJ2-2
CDR3 protein: CCARPGTSAGGELFF
CDR3 DNA: TGCTGTGCCCGACCGGGGACTAGCGCGGGCGGGGAGCTGTTTTTT

D gene: TRBD1
clone size: -
V gene: TRBV13
J gene: TRBJ2-5
CDR3 protein: CASSPTGGPQETQYF
CDR3 DNA: TGTGCCAGCAGCCCGACAGGGGGACCTCAAGAGACCCAGTACTTC

D gene: -
clone size: -
V gene: TRBV5-1
J gene: TRBJ2-1
CDR3 protein: CASSLIHDRGMSYNEQFF
CDR3 DNA: TGCGCCAGCAGCTTGATACACGACCGGGGGATGTCCTACAATGAGCAGTTCTTC

D gene: TRBD2
clone size: few
V gene: TRBV5-1
J gene: TRBJ2-2
CDR3 protein: CASSSGGINTGELFF
CDR3 DNA: TGCGCCAGCAGCAGCGGGGGGATAAACACCGGGGAGCTGTTTTTT

D gene: TRBD1
clone size: -
V gene: TRBV4-3
J gene: TRBJ2-7
CDR3 protein: CASSQVPEGAEQYF
CDR3 DNA: TGCGCCAGCAGCCAAGTACCCGAGGGGGCCGAGCAGTACTTC

D gene: TRBD2
clone size: -
V gene: TRBV20-1
J gene: TRBJ2-1
CDR3 protein: CSVGTLKRSGGRPSEQFF
CDR3 DNA: TGCAGTGTTGGAACCTTAAAGAGGAGCGGGGGGCGTCCCAGTGAGCAGTTCTTC

D gene: -
clone size: -
V gene: TRBV7-2
J gene: TRBJ1-2
CDR3 protein: CANSHGVGYGYTF
CDR3 DNA: TGTGCCAACTCGCACGGGGTAGGCTATGGCTACACCTTC

D gene: -
clone size: few
V gene: TRBV5-1
J gene: TRBJ2-3
CDR3 protein: CASSSIAPTRHGTDTQYF
CDR3 DNA: TGCGCCAGCAGCTCAATTGCCCCGACGCGACATGGCACAGATACGCAGTATTTT

D gene: -
clone size: -
V gene: TRBV5-1
J gene: TRBJ2-3
CDR3 protein: CASRGGLLTDTQYF
CDR3 DNA: TGCGCCAGCCGCGGGGGCCTGCTCACAGATACGCAGTATTTT

D gene: -
clone size: few
V gene: TRBV5-1
J gene: TRBJ2-1
CDR3 protein: CASSLVASYNEQFF
CDR3 DNA: TGCGCCAGCAGCTTGGTGGCCTCATACAATGAGCAGTTCTTC

D gene: TRBD1
clone size: -
V gene: TRBV7-8
J gene: TRBJ1-1
CDR3 protein: CASSLEGQGFAQSTEAFF
CDR3 DNA: TGTGCCAGCAGCTTAGAGGGACAGGGGTTTGCCCAGAGCACTGAAGCTTTCTTT

D gene: -
clone size: -
V gene: TRBV6-1
J gene: TRBJ2-6
CDR3 protein: CASRLRRDRAFSGANVLTF
CDR3 DNA: TGTGCCAGCAGACTACGGCGGGACAGAGCTTTCTCTGGGGCCAACGTCCTGACTTTC

D gene: TRBD2
clone size: few
V gene: TRBV2
J gene: TRBJ2-1
CDR3 protein: CASSVDMGGLAGANEQFF
CDR3 DNA: TGTGCCAGCAGCGTAGACATGGGTGGACTAGCTGGTGCCAATGAGCAGTTCTTC

D gene: -
clone size: -
V gene: TRBV5-1
J gene: TRBJ1-1
CDR3 protein: CASRGVGRIGTEAFF
CDR3 DNA: TGCGCCAGCAGGGGGGTCGGGCGGATCGGGACTGAAGCTTTCTTT

D gene: -
clone size: few
V gene: TRBV12-3/TRBV12-4
J gene: TRBJ2-1
CDR3 protein: CASSLLRGGATFF
CDR3 DNA: TGTGCCAGCAGTTTACTCCGGGGCGGGGCCACGTTCTTC

D gene: -
clone size: -
V gene: TRBV20-1
J gene: TRBJ2-5
CDR3 protein: CSARGAQETQYF
CDR3 DNA: TGCAGTGCCCGGGGGGCCCAAGAGACCCAGTACTTC

D gene: -
clone size: many
V gene: TRBV3-1
J gene: TRBJ1-5
CDR3 protein: CASSLYRRGGQPQHF
CDR3 DNA: TGTGCCAGCAGCCTTTACAGGCGCGGAGGTCAGCCCCAGCATTTT

D gene: -
clone size: few
V gene: TRBV6-5
J gene: TRBJ1-2
CDR3 protein: CASSYSGGRDYGYTF
CDR3 DNA: TGTGCCAGCAGTTACTCGGGGGGGCGAGACTATGGCTACACCTTC

D gene: TRBD2
clone size: -
V gene: TRBV5-1
J gene: TRBJ2-2
CDR3 protein: CASSLALTSGNTGELFF
CDR3 DNA: TGCGCCAGCAGCTTGGCTCTGACTAGCGGGAACACCGGGGAGCTGTTTTTT

D gene: -
clone size: few
V gene: TRBV2
J gene: TRBJ2-2
CDR3 protein: CASSVEIPTGELFF
CDR3 DNA: TGTGCCAGCAGTGTGGAGATCCCAACCGGGGAGCTGTTTTTT

D gene: -
clone size: few
V gene: TRBV7-9
J gene: TRBJ1-1
CDR3 protein: CASSPGTWMRSTEAFF
CDR3 DNA: TGTGCCAGCAGCCCAGGGACCTGGATGAGGAGCACTGAAGCTTTCTTT

D gene: TRBD1
clone size: -
V gene: TRBV5-6
J gene: TRBJ2-3
CDR3 protein: CASSLTRGLVDTQYF
CDR3 DNA: TGTGCCAGCAGCTTGACTAGGGGGCTGGTAGATACGCAGTATTTT

D gene: TRBD1
clone size: few
V gene: TRBV5-1
J gene: TRBJ2-7
CDR3 protein: CASSPTGSSTEQYF
CDR3 DNA: TGCGCCAGCTCCCCGACAGGGTCATCTACCGAGCAGTACTTC

D gene: TRBD1
clone size: few
V gene: TRBV7-2
J gene: TRBJ1-5
CDR3 protein: CASSFTGQLNQPQHF
CDR3 DNA: TGTGCCAGCAGCTTTACGGGACAGCTCAATCAGCCCCAGCATTTT

D gene: -
clone size: few
V gene: TRBV12-3/TRBV12-4
J gene: TRBJ2-2
CDR3 protein: CASSPHPGELFF
CDR3 DNA: TGTGCCAGCAGCCCTCATCCCGGGGAGCTGTTTTTT

D gene: -
clone size: many
V gene: TRBV20-1
J gene: TRBJ2-3
CDR3 protein: CSGGLSTDTQYF
CDR3 DNA: TGCAGCGGGGGCCTAAGCACAGATACGCAGTATTTT

D gene: -
clone size: -
V gene: TRBV4-3
J gene: TRBJ1-2
CDR3 protein: CASSQQEDRGYTF
CDR3 DNA: TGCGCCAGCAGCCAACAGGAGGATAGGGGCTACACCTTC

D gene: -
clone size: once
V gene: TRBV29-1
J gene: TRBJ1-1
CDR3 protein: CSADRLNTEAFF
CDR3 DNA: TGCAGCGCTGACAGATTGAACACTGAAGCTTTCTTT